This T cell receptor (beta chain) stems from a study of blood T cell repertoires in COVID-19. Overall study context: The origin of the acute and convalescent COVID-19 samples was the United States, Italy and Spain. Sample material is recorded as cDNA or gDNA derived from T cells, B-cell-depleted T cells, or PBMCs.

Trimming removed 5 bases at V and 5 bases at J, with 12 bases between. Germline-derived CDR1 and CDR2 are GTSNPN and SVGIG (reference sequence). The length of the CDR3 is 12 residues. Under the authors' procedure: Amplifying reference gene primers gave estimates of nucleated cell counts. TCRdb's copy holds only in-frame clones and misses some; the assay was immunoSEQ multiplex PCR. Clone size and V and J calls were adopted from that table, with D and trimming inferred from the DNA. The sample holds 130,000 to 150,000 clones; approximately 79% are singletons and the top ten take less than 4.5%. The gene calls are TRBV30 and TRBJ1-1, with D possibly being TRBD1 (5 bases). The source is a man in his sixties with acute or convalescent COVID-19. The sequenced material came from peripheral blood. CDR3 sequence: CAWGRGRTEAFF. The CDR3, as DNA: TGTGCCTGGGGGCGGGGCAGGACTGAAGCTTTCTTT.